This T cell receptor beta chain was identified during a study of blood T cell repertoires in COVID-19. The CDR3 is made up of 14 amino acids. V dropped 5 bases and J dropped 3 bases, with 14 bases sitting between them. CDR1 is MNHEY and CDR2 is SMNVEV in the germline V gene (reference sequence). Original processing notes: For nucleated cells, counts were estimated from reference gene primer amplification. TCRdb's copy holds only in-frame clones and misses some; the assay was immunoSEQ multiplex PCR. V, J and clone size were drawn from that table, and D and trimming were deduced from the DNA. Altogether some 99,000 clones are present, over 75% being singletons, with the ten largest covering about 6.6%.

The sequencing input was peripheral blood. The genes are TRBV27 and TRBJ2-7; D is possibly TRBD2 (5 bases). The sequence was collected from a woman aged 45-65 years with acute or convalescent COVID-19. For the CDR3, the DNA is TGTGCCAGCAGTCGGACGAAGGGAGTCTACGAGCAGTACTTC. It is translated as CASSRTKGVYEQYF.